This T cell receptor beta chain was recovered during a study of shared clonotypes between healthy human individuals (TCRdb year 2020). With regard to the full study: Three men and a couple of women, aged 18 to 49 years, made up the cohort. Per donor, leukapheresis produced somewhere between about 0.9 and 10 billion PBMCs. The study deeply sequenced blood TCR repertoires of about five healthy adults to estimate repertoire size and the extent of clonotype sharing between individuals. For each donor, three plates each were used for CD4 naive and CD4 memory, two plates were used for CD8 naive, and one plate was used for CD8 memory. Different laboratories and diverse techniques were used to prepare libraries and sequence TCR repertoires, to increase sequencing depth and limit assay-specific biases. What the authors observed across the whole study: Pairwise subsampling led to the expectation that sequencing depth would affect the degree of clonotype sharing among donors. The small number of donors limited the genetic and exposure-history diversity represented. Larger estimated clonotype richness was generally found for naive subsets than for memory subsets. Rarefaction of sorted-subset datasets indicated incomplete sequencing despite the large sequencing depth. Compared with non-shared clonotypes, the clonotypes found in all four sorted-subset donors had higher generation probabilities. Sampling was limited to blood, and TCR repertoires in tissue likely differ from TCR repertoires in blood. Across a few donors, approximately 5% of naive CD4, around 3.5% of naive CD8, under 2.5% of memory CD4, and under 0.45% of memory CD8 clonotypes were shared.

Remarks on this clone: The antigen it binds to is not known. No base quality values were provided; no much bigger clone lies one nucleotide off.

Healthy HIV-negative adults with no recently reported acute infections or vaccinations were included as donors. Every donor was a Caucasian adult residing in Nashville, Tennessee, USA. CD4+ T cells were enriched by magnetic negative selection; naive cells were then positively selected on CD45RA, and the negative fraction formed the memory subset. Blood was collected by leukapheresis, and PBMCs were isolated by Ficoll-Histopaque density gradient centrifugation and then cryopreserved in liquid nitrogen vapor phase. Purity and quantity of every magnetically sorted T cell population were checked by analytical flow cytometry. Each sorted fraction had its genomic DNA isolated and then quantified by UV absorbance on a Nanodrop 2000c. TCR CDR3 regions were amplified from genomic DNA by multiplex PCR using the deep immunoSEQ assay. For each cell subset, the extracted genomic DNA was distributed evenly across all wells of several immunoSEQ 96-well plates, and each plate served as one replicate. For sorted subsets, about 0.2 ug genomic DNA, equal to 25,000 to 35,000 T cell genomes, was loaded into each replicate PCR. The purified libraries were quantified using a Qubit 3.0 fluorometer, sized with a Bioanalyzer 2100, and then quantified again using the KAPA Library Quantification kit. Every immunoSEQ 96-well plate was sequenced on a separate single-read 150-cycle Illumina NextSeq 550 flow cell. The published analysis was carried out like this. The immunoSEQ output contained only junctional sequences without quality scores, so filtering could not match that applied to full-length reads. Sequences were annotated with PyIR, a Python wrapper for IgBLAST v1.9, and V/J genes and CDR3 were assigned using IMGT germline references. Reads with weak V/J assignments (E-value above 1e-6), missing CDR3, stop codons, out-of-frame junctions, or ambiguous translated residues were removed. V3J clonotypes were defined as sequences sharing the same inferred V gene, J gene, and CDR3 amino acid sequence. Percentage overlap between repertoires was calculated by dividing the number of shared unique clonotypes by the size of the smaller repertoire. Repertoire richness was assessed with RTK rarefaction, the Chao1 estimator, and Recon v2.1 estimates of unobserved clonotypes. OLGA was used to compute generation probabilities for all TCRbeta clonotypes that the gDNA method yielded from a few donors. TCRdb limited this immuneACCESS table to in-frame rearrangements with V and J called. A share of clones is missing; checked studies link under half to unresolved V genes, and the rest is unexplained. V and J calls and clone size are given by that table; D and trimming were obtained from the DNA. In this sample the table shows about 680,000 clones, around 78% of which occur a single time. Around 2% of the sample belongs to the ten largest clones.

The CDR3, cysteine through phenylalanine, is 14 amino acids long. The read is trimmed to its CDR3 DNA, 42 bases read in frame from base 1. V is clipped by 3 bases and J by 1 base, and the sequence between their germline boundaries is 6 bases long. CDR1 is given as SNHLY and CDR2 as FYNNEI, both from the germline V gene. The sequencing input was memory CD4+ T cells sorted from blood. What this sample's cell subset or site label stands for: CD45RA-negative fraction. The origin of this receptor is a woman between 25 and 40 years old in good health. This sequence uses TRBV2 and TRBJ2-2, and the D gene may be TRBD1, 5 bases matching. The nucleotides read TGTGCCAGCAGTGAGCAGGGGAACACCGGGGAGCTGTTTTTT. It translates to CASSEQGNTGELFF.